The source of this T cell receptor (beta chain) is a study of T cells in Graves' hyperthyroidism and ophthalmopathy. Findings and limits, study-wide: Ophthalmopathy was distinguished from stable hyperthyroidism by 13 V-J signatures. In validation, the model predicted ophthalmopathy. These predictions came a median roughly 6.5 months before onset.

On the basis of clinical symptoms, serum thyroxine and TRAb, thyroid ultrasound and orbital computed tomography, diagnoses were made. The PBMCs had their origin in roughly 10 ml of fresh peripheral blood. This clonotype was counted ten times or more. Its specificity is not known. TCR beta CDR3 sequences were amplified from RNA transcripts. HTBI primers drove first-round RT-PCR of the TCR CDR3. MiXCR, run by TCRdb on the multiplex PCR reads, gives a single entry per CDR3 protein. The data show hundreds of thousands of distinct CDR3 sequences, approximately 40% seen once. V was shortened by 4 bases and J by 4 bases, with 13 bases between the two germline ends. The CDR3 is 14 amino acids. Germline V gene lookup returns CDR1 SEHNR and CDR2 FQNEAQ (reference sequence).

The sequencing input was blood. The chain carries TRBV7-9 and TRBJ1-2, with D perhaps TRBD1 (5 bases). The sequence came from a woman aged 40 to 50 with Graves' hyperthyroidism. The CDR3, as DNA: TGTGCCAGCAGCTCCACGCGACAGCCCTATGGCTACACCTTC. This codes for CASSSTRQPYGYTF.